This T cell receptor (beta chain) was observed in a study of type 1 and type 2 diabetes patients. Study-wide context: From PBMCs, CD4+ and CD8+ T cells were isolated by magnetic microbeads.

Genomic DNA was the PCR template. Multiplex PCR with 30 forward and 13 reverse primers amplified the TCR beta CDR3. TCRdb re-derived calls from the multiplex PCR reads in MiXCR, one entry per CDR3 protein. The repertoire holds more than 250,000 distinct CDR3 sequences, with around 47% as singletons. Standard classification criteria confirmed type 1 or type 2 diabetes in all patients. Donors had no other autoimmune disease or infection in four weeks. Between the trimmed V and J ends, which lost 4 bases and 4 bases, there was a span of 13 bases. CDR1 is MNHNY and CDR2 is SVGAGI in the germline V gene (reference sequence). This CDR3 has 14 residues.

Sequencing was done on a sample of peripheral blood mononuclear cells (PBMCs). V usage is TRBV6-6 and J usage is TRBJ1-1, with TRBD1 as a possible D gene (6 bases). The clonotype originates from a man aged 18 to 35 with type 2 diabetes. CDR3 residues: CASSLRGTGTEAFF. Here the CDR3 DNA reads TGTGCCAGCAGTTTAAGGGGGACGGGCACTGAAGCTTTCTTT.